This T cell receptor (beta chain) was sequenced in a study of shared clonotypes between healthy human individuals. Study results and limitations: Clonotype sharing among donors was thought likely to change with sequencing depth. Clonotypes that were shared across a handful of donors made up around 5% of naive CD4 clonotypes.

Positive CCR7 selection of CD45RO-negative cells yielded the naive CD8 cells, and terminally differentiated effector memory CD45RA+ cells were excluded. Points on this clone: Antigen: not known.

Here immunoSEQ multiplex PCR was the method, and the copy in TCRdb shows in-frame clones only, minus some. The sample comprises about 590,000 clones, over 95% of which are singletons, and roughly 0.1% rests with the top ten. Germline values: CDR1 MDHEN, CDR2 SYDVKM. The CDR3 loop spans 15 amino acids. V was cut by 6 bases and J by 4 bases, with 18 bases left in between. The sample consisted of naive CD8+ T cells sorted from blood. The source is a woman aged 25 to 39 in good health. The chain employs TRBV28 and TRBJ1-2; D is perhaps TRBD1 (6 bases). CDR3 in amino acids: CASSDTTGQTYGYTF. The CDR3 coding sequence is TGTGCCAGCAGCGACACTACCGGACAGACCTATGGCTACACCTTC.